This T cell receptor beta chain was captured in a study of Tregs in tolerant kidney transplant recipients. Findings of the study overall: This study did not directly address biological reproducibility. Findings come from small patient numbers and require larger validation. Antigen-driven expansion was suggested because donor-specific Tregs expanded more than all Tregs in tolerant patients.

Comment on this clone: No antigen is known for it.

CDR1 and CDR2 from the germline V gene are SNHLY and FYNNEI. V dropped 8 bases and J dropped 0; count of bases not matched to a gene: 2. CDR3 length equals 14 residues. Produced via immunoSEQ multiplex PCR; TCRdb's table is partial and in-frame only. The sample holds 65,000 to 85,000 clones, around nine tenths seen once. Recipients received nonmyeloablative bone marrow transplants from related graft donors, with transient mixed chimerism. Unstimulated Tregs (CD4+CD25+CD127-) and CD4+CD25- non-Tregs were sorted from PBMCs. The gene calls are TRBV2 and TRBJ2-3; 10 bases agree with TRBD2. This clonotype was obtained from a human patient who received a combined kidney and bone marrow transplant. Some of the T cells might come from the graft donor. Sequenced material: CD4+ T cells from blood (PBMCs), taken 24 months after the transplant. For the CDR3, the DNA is TGTGCCAGCGCGGGACTAGCGAGCACAGATACGCAGTATTTT. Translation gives CASAGLASTDTQYF.